This entry describes one T cell receptor (beta chain). The sample comes from a study of blood T cell repertoires in COVID-19. As for the study in general: COVID-19 samples from acute and convalescent phases originated in the United States, Italy and Spain. Sources were T cells, B-cell-depleted T cells, or PBMCs; the material itself was cDNA or gDNA.

As originally analysed: Amplification of reference gene primers provided the estimated nucleated cell counts. Measured with immunoSEQ multiplex PCR; TCRdb has only the in-frame clones, and not every one. D and trimming were read from the DNA, whereas the V and J calls and clone size are those reported in that table. The table includes approximately 60,000 clones, around 88% detected once. Per the germline V gene, CDR1 is MDHEN and CDR2 is SYDVKM. There are 11 residues in the CDR3. Trimming left V 8 bases short and J 7 bases short, with 9 bases between. The sample was peripheral blood. This receptor was obtained from a human donor in a cohort sampled during active COVID-19. V gene TRBV28 combines with J gene TRBJ1-5, with D maybe TRBD1 (6 bases). The CDR3, as DNA: TGTGCCAGCCGGGACAACCAGCCCCAGCATTTT. Its translation is CASRDNQPQHF.